These T cell receptor beta chains were read from a single sample in a study of CD8 T cells in ankylosing spondylitis. TCRdb fed the 5' RACE reads into MiXCR, producing one record per CDR3 protein. The sample holds hundreds of thousands of distinct CDR3 sequences, about 26% seen once. Material for sequencing was blood, either unsorted or a sorted T cell fraction (not recorded which). The receptors originated from a male donor with ankylosing spondylitis or in good health (not recorded which). Each CDR3 is given with its conserved first and last residue. A D gene is named only where the DNA matches it firmly. Only some rows state a clone size, as once, few, many or a class for expanded clones.

cdr3_nt,cdr3_aa,j_call,clone_size,v_call,d_call
TGTGCCAGCTCACCAGCTCAACGGGAACAATACAATGAGCAGTTCTTC,CASSPAQREQYNEQFF,TRBJ2-1,few,TRBV18,NA
TGCAGCGTTGCAGCGCCATACAATGAGCAGTTCTTC,CSVAAPYNEQFF,TRBJ2-1,NA,TRBV29-1,NA
TGTGCCAGCAGCGTAAGGCATACACTCCAAGAGACCCAGTACTTC,CASSVRHTLQETQYF,TRBJ2-5,many,TRBV9,NA
TGTGCCAGCAGCGAGGGCGGGACAACCTACAATGAGCAGTTCTTC,CASSEGGTTYNEQFF,TRBJ2-1,few,TRBV12-3/TRBV12-4,NA
TGTGCCAGCAGCCAAGATCTGGGCAGCTACGAGCAGTACTTC,CASSQDLGSYEQYF,TRBJ2-7,few,TRBV14,NA
TGTGCCACCAGCAGAGATTTGAGCTCGGGACAGGACTACAATGAGCAGTTCTTC,CATSRDLSSGQDYNEQFF,TRBJ2-1,NA,TRBV15,TRBD1
TGCAGCGCAGAACGATCTAGCGGGAGGGCCGGTGAGCAGTTCTTC,CSAERSSGRAGEQFF,TRBJ2-1,few,TRBV29-1,TRBD2
TGTGCCAGCAGCGTAGTCGGGGACAGGGGCAACGAGCAGTACTTC,CASSVVGDRGNEQYF,TRBJ2-7,NA,TRBV9,TRBD1
TGCAGGGCCGAGGTAGCGGGAAGCTCCTACGAGCAGTACTTC,CRAEVAGSSYEQYF,TRBJ2-7,NA,TRBV20-1,TRBD2
TGCAGTGCTAGCGTCGGGACCGGCACAGATACGCAGTATTTT,CSASVGTGTDTQYF,TRBJ2-3,many,TRBV20-1,NA
TGCAGTCAACAGGGGAACACTGAAGCTTTCTTT,CSQQGNTEAFF,TRBJ1-1,many,TRBV20-1,NA
TGTGCCAGCAGCTTGGGGACTAGAAGGAGTGAGCAGTTCTTC,CASSLGTRRSEQFF,TRBJ2-1,few,TRBV11-1,TRBD2
TGTGCCAGCAGTTTTGCGGCAGGGGGGACTGAAGCTTTCTTT,CASSFAAGGTEAFF,TRBJ1-1,many,TRBV12-3/TRBV12-4,TRBD1
TGTGCCAGCAGTTACTCAGTTGGGACAGATTCCTACGAGCAGTACTTC,CASSYSVGTDSYEQYF,TRBJ2-7,few,TRBV6-5,TRBD1
TGCGCCAGCAGCCCATCCGACAGGGGCCCCCACGAGCAGTACTTC,CASSPSDRGPHEQYF,TRBJ2-7,many,TRBV5-1,TRBD1